This TCR beta chain was observed in a study of shared T cell receptors in the human thymus. Assay: immunoSEQ multiplex PCR; the TCRdb copy retains only in-frame clones and omits some. The table lists under 700,000 clones, approximately 80% of them singletons, with roughly 0.013% in the top ten. The CDR3 has 18 amino acids. The germline V and J ends were trimmed by 3 bases and 2 bases, with 25 bases remaining between them. CDR1 is SQVTM and CDR2 is ANQGSEA in the germline V gene. These records were also assigned to another study, of human thymus T cells.

The V gene is TRBV29-1, the J gene TRBJ2-5; tentatively, D is TRBD2 (7 bases). The specimen sequenced was thymocytes. The sequence was collected from a boy under three years old with a congenital heart defect. This CDR3 is CSVEAGEPSSGKQETQYF. As DNA, the CDR3 is TGCAGCGTTGAGGCAGGGGAACCCTCTAGCGGAAAACAAGAGACCCAGTACTTC.